The present T cell receptor beta chain was sequenced within a study of siplizumab effects on memory and regulatory T cells. CDR1 and CDR2 (germline): LNHDA, SQIVND (reference sequence). The CDR3 runs to 17 residues. Trimming took 4 bases from V and 4 from J; bases not matched to a gene: 11. The method was immunoSEQ multiplex PCR; TCRdb's version includes in-frame clones alone and lacks a portion of them. The table includes about 8,600 clones, about 72% detected once. This TCR was recovered from a human donor in good health. This chain joins TRBV19 and TRBJ1-2, with 11 bases identical to TRBD1. The source material was effector memory CD8+ T cells sorted from blood. Subset indicated: unstimulated CD8+ effector memory T cells. Written as DNA, the CDR3 is TGTGCCAGTAGTACGTGGGACAGGGGGATTTCTGGCTATGGCTACACCTTC. This gives the protein CASSTWDRGISGYGYTF.